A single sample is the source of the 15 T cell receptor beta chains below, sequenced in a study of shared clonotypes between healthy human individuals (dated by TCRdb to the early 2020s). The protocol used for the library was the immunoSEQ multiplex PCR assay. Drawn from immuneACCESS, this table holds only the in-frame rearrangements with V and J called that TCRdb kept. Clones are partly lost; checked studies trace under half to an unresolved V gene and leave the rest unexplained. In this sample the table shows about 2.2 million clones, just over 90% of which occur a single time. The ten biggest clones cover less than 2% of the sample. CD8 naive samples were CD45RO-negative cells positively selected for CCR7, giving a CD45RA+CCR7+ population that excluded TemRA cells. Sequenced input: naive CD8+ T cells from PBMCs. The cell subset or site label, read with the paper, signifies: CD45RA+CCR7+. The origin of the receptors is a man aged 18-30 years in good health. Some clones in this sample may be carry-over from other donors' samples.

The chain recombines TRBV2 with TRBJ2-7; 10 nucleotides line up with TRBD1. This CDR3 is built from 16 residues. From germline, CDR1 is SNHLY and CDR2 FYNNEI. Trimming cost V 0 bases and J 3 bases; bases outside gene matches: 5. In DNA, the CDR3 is TGTGCCAGCAGTGAAGCGGTCGGGACAGGGGTCTACGAGCAGTACTTC. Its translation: CASSEAVGTGVYEQYF. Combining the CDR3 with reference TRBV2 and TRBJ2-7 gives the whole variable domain EPEVTQTPSHQVTQMGQEVILRCVPISNHLYFYWYRQILGQKVEFLVSFYNNEISEKSEIFDDQFSVERPDGSNFTLKIRSTKLEDSAMYFCASSEAVGTGVYEQYFGPGTRLTVT.

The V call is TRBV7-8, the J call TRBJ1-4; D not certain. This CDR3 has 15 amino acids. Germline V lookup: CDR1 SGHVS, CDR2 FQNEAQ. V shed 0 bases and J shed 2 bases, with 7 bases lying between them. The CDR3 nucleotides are TGTGCCAGCAGCTTAGCAAGGGCGACTAATGAAAAACTGTTTTTT. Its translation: CASSLARATNEKLFF.

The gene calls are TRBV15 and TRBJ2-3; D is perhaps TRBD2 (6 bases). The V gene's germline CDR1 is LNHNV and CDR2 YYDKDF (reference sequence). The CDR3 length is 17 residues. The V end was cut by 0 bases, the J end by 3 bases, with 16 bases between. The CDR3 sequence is CATSRDRPSVTTDTQYF. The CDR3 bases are TGTGCCACCAGCAGAGATCGGCCTAGCGTAACAACAGATACGCAGTATTTT.

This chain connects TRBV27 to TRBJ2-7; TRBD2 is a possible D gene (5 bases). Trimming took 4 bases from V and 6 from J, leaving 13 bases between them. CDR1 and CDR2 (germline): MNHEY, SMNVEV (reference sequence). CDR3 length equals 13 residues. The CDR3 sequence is CASSSRTRGEQYF. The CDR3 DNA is TGTGCCAGCAGTTCCAGGACTCGGGGCGAGCAGTACTTC.

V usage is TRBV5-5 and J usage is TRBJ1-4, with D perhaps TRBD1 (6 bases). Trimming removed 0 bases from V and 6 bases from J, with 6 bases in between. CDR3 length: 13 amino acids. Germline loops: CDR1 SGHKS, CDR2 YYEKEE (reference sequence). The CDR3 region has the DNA TGTGCCAGCAGCTTGGCAGGGGATGAAAAACTGTTTTTT. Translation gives CASSLAGDEKLFF.

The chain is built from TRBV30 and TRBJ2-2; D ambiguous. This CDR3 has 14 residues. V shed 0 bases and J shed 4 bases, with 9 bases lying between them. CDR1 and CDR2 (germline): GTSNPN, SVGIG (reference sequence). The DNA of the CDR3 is TGTGCCTGGAGTGTACTTCTCAGCACCGGGGAGCTGTTTTTT. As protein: CAWSVLLSTGELFF.

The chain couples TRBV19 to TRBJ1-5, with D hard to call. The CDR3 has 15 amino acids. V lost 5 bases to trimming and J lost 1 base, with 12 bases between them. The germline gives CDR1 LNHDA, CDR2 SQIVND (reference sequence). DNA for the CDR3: TGTGCCAGTAGTTGGGCATCCAAAAGCAATCAGCCCCAGCATTTT. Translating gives CASSWASKSNQPQHF. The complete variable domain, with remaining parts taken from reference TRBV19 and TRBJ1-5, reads DGGITQSPKYLFRKEGQNVTLSCEQNLNHDAMYWYRQDPGQGLRLIYYSQIVNDFQKGDIAEGYSVSREKKESFPLTVTSAQKNPTAFYLCASSWASKSNQPQHFGDGTRLSIL.

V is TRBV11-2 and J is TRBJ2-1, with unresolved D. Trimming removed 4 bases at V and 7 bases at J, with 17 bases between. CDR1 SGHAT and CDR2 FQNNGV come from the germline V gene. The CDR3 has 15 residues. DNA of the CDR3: TGTGCCAGCAGCTATGAACGACCCTCCGTTAATGAGCAGTTCTTC. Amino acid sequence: CASSYERPSVNEQFF.

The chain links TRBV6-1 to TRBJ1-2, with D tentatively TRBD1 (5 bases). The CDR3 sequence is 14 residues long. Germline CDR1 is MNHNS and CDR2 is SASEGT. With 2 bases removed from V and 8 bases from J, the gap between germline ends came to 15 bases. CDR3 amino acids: CASSETGRAVGYTF. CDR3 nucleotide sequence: TGTGCCAGCAGTGAAACGGGCAGGGCAGTAGGCTACACCTTC.

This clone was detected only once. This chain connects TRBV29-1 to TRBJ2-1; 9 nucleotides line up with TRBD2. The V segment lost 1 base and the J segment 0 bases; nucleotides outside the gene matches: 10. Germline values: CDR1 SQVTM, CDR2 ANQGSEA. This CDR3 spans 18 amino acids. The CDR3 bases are TGCAGCGTTGAAGGTTTAGCTAGCGGGGTTAGCTCCTACAATGAGCAGTTCTTC. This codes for CSVEGLASGVSSYNEQFF.

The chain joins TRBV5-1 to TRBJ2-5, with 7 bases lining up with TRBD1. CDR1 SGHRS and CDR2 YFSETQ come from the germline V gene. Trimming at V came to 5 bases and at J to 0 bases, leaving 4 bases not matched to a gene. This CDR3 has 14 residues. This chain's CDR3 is CASRGGRNQETQYF. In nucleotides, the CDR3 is TGCGCCAGCAGAGGGGGCCGGAACCAAGAGACCCAGTACTTC.

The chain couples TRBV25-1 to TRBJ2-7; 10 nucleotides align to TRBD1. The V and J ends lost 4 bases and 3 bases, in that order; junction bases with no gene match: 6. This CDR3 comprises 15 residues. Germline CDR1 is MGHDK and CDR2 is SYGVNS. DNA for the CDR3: TGTGCCAGCAGTGGGGGACAGGGGCTACTCTACGAGCAGTACTTC. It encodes CASSGGQGLLYEQYF.

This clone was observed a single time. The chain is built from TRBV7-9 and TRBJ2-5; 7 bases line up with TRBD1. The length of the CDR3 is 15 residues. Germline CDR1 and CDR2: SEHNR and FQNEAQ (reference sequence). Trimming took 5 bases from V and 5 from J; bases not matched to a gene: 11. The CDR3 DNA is TGTGCCAGCAGCCATAGACAGGGCGGCAGGGAGACCCAGTACTTC. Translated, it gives CASSHRQGGRETQYF.

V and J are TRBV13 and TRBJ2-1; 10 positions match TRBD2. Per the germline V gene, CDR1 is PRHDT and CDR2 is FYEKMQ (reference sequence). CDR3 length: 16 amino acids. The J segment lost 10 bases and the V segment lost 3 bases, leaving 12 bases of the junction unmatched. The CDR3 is CASSFYGTSDKGEQFF. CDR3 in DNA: TGTGCCAGCAGCTTCTATGGGACTAGCGATAAGGGGGAGCAGTTCTTC. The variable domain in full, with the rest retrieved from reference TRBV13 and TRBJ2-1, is AAGVIQSPRHLIKEKRETATLKCYPIPRHDTVYWYQQGPGQDPQFLISFYEKMQSDKGSIPDRFSAQQFSDYHSELNMSSLELGDSALYFCASSFYGTSDKGEQFFGPGTRLTVL.

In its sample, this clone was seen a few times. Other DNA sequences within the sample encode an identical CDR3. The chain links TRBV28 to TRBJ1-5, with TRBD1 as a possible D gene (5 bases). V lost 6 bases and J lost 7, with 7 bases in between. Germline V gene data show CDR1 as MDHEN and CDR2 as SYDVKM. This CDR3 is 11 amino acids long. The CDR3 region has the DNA TGTGCCAGCAGGAGGGGCCAGCCCCAGCATTTT. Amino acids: CASRRGQPQHF.